Described below is a single T cell receptor (beta chain) sequence and its context. The antigen is undetermined. TCRdb recomputed calls from the reads with MiXCR, one row per CDR3 protein. The sample comprises some 110,000 distinct CDR3 sequences, over 9.5% of which are singletons, and roughly 31% rests with the top ten. The data were obtained in a study of T cell repertoires in cytomegalovirus infection. Study overall: The public TCR beta signatures pointed to both CMV infection and matching HLA type.

Sequences were obtained from PBMCs, sequenced either directly or after in vitro stimulation (not recorded which). The receptor comes from a human donor in good health (CMV status not recorded). Some clones in this sample may be carry-over from other donors' samples.

The CDR3 protein is CASSLHGGLEQYF. The CDR3 bases are TGTGCCAGCAGCTTACACGGCGGGCTTGAGCAGTACTTC. The gene calls are TRBV11-2 and TRBJ2-7; possible D gene TRBD2, 5 bases. V gave up 2 bases and J gave up 7 bases, with 12 bases separating them. The CDR3 totals 13 residues. The germline V gene has CDR1 SGHAT and CDR2 FQNNGV.